A selection of T cell receptor beta chains follows, all from one sample in a study of T cells in Graves' hyperthyroidism and ophthalmopathy. TCRdb ran MiXCR on the multiplex PCR reads and lists one entry per CDR3 protein. The repertoire consists of around 490,000 distinct CDR3 sequences, with about 20% occurring once and the leading ten covering 47%. Specimen: blood. These receptors were taken from a man aged 35 to 55 with Graves' ophthalmopathy. CDR3s include the opening cysteine and the closing phenylalanine or tryptophan. Fields, in order: clone size, V gene, J gene, D gene, CDR3 protein, CDR3 DNA. D genes are given only for firm matches. Size values are once, few and many counts, or a class for expanded clones, and some rows have none.

clone_size: few
v_call: TRBV2
j_call: TRBJ1-6
d_call: -
cdr3_aa: CASSFQGIYNSPLHF
cdr3_nt: TGTGCCAGCAGCTTTCAGGGAATCTATAATTCACCCCTCCACTTT

clone_size: many
v_call: TRBV30
j_call: TRBJ1-2
d_call: TRBD1
cdr3_aa: CAWSGTGGGGYTF
cdr3_nt: TGTGCCTGGAGTGGGACAGGCGGAGGGGGCTACACCTTC

clone_size: -
v_call: TRBV5-1
j_call: TRBJ1-4
d_call: -
cdr3_aa: CASSFDPGSTNEKLFF
cdr3_nt: TGCGCCAGCAGCTTTGACCCAGGTTCAACTAATGAAAAACTGTTTTTT

clone_size: -
v_call: TRBV5-1
j_call: TRBJ2-3
d_call: TRBD1
cdr3_aa: CASSLNPGTGGTDTQYF
cdr3_nt: TGCGCCAGCAGCTTGAACCCCGGGACAGGGGGCACAGATACGCAGTATTTT

clone_size: many
v_call: TRBV30
j_call: TRBJ2-3
d_call: -
cdr3_aa: CAWRFGGSTDTQYF
cdr3_nt: TGTGCCTGGAGGTTTGGCGGGAGCACAGATACGCAGTATTTT

clone_size: few
v_call: TRBV6-1
j_call: TRBJ2-7
d_call: -
cdr3_aa: CASSELVREQYF
cdr3_nt: TGTGCCAGCAGCGAGCTAGTGCGCGAGCAGTACTTC

clone_size: -
v_call: TRBV9
j_call: TRBJ2-1
d_call: -
cdr3_aa: CASSVSGGQSGEQFF
cdr3_nt: TGTGCCAGCAGCGTTAGCGGAGGACAGTCTGGTGAGCAGTTCTTC

clone_size: -
v_call: TRBV5-6
j_call: TRBJ2-2
d_call: -
cdr3_aa: CASSLGGGTNTGELFF
cdr3_nt: TGTGCCAGCAGCTTAGGAGGGGGCACGAACACCGGGGAGCTGTTTTTT

clone_size: -
v_call: TRBV20-1
j_call: TRBJ2-3
d_call: -
cdr3_aa: CSATPRGGTDTQYF
cdr3_nt: TGCAGTGCCACCCCCAGGGGGGGCACAGATACGCAGTATTTT

clone_size: -
v_call: TRBV3-1
j_call: TRBJ1-4
d_call: TRBD1
cdr3_aa: CASSVQGAIWEKLFF
cdr3_nt: TGTGCCAGCAGCGTACAGGGGGCCATATGGGAAAAACTGTTTTTT

clone_size: -
v_call: TRBV5-1
j_call: TRBJ2-5
d_call: TRBD1
cdr3_aa: CASSPWDSLDQETQYF
cdr3_nt: TGCGCCAGCAGCCCCTGGGACAGCCTGGACCAAGAGACCCAGTACTTC

clone_size: few
v_call: TRBV30
j_call: TRBJ1-2
d_call: -
cdr3_aa: CAWRSFVLGTNYGYTF
cdr3_nt: TGTGCCTGGAGATCCTTTGTACTGGGGACCAACTATGGCTACACCTTC

clone_size: once
v_call: TRBV5-6
j_call: TRBJ2-2
d_call: -
cdr3_aa: CASALRGYNTGELFF
cdr3_nt: TGTGCCAGCGCCTTACGGGGATATAACACCGGGGAGCTGTTTTTT

clone_size: -
v_call: TRBV29-1
j_call: TRBJ2-7
d_call: -
cdr3_aa: CSVLGTVSYEQYF
cdr3_nt: TGCAGCGTCCTCGGGACGGTATCCTACGAGCAGTACTTC

clone_size: many
v_call: TRBV20-1
j_call: TRBJ2-3
d_call: -
cdr3_aa: CSASDRSSTDTQYF
cdr3_nt: TGCAGTGCTTCGGACAGATCTAGCACAGATACGCAGTATTTT

clone_size: many
v_call: TRBV27
j_call: TRBJ2-7
d_call: TRBD2
cdr3_aa: CASSPREGPYEQYF
cdr3_nt: TGTGCCAGCAGTCCCCGGGAGGGGCCCTACGAGCAGTACTTC

clone_size: many
v_call: TRBV28
j_call: TRBJ2-2
d_call: -
cdr3_aa: CASSPPRGNTGELFF
cdr3_nt: TGTGCCAGCAGTCCGCCTCGGGGGAACACCGGGGAGCTGTTTTTT

clone_size: -
v_call: TRBV27
j_call: TRBJ1-5
d_call: -
cdr3_aa: CASSLWGYSNQPQHF
cdr3_nt: TGTGCCAGCAGTTTATGGGGTTATAGCAATCAGCCCCAGCATTTT

clone_size: few
v_call: TRBV20-1
j_call: TRBJ2-1
d_call: TRBD2
cdr3_aa: CSAQLAGGNNEQFF
cdr3_nt: TGCAGTGCCCAACTAGCGGGGGGTAACAATGAGCAGTTCTTC

clone_size: -
v_call: TRBV7-2
j_call: TRBJ2-3
d_call: -
cdr3_aa: CASSLVVDATDTQYF
cdr3_nt: TGTGCCAGCAGCTTAGTGGTTGACGCCACAGATACGCAGTATTTT

clone_size: many
v_call: TRBV20-1
j_call: TRBJ2-3
d_call: TRBD2
cdr3_aa: CSARDFTSGRQDTQYF
cdr3_nt: TGCAGTGCTAGAGATTTCACTAGCGGGAGGCAAGATACGCAGTATTTT

clone_size: -
v_call: TRBV12-3/TRBV12-4
j_call: TRBJ1-2
d_call: TRBD1
cdr3_aa: CASSSYDRVEYGYTF
cdr3_nt: TGTGCCAGCAGTTCCTACGACAGGGTGGAGTATGGCTACACCTTC

clone_size: many
v_call: TRBV7-6
j_call: TRBJ2-1
d_call: -
cdr3_aa: CASRPGHRVNEQFF
cdr3_nt: TGTGCCAGCAGGCCCGGGCACCGAGTGAATGAGCAGTTCTTC

clone_size: few
v_call: TRBV4-1
j_call: TRBJ2-7
d_call: TRBD2
cdr3_aa: CASSPNPGGGPGYEQYF
cdr3_nt: TGCGCCAGCAGCCCCAACCCTGGGGGAGGGCCTGGGTACGAGCAGTACTTC

clone_size: few
v_call: TRBV19
j_call: TRBJ1-1
d_call: -
cdr3_aa: CASTLGGANTEAFF
cdr3_nt: TGTGCCAGTACCCTCGGAGGGGCGAACACTGAAGCTTTCTTT

clone_size: -
v_call: TRBV3-1
j_call: TRBJ1-1
d_call: TRBD1
cdr3_aa: CASSQGAGGTEAFF
cdr3_nt: TGTGCCAGCAGCCAAGGTGCAGGGGGCACTGAAGCTTTCTTT

clone_size: few
v_call: TRBV7-2
j_call: TRBJ2-7
d_call: TRBD1
cdr3_aa: CASSNRGRQYF
cdr3_nt: TGTGCCAGCAGCAACAGGGGACGGCAGTACTTC

clone_size: -
v_call: TRBV19
j_call: TRBJ2-7
d_call: -
cdr3_aa: CASSTLQGDEQYF
cdr3_nt: TGTGCCAGTAGTACCCTGCAGGGTGACGAGCAGTACTTC

clone_size: many
v_call: TRBV12-3/TRBV12-4
j_call: TRBJ2-5
d_call: -
cdr3_aa: CASRVDRNQETQYF
cdr3_nt: TGTGCCAGCAGGGTAGACAGGAACCAAGAGACCCAGTACTTC

clone_size: -
v_call: TRBV12-3/TRBV12-4
j_call: TRBJ2-7
d_call: -
cdr3_aa: CASSFGDGEFYEQYF
cdr3_nt: TGTGCCAGCAGTTTTGGGGACGGCGAATTCTACGAGCAGTACTTC

clone_size: few
v_call: TRBV2
j_call: TRBJ1-2
d_call: -
cdr3_aa: CASIPLVTGYTF
cdr3_nt: TGTGCCAGCATCCCTCTGGTGACTGGCTACACCTTC

clone_size: few
v_call: TRBV6-2/TRBV6-3
j_call: TRBJ2-4
d_call: -
cdr3_aa: CASSGSRGGNIQYF
cdr3_nt: TGTGCCAGCAGTGGGAGCAGGGGCGGAAACATTCAGTACTTC

clone_size: many
v_call: TRBV6-1
j_call: TRBJ1-5
d_call: TRBD1
cdr3_aa: CASRGTGVNQPQHF
cdr3_nt: TGTGCCAGCCGCGGGACAGGGGTCAATCAGCCCCAGCATTTT

clone_size: few
v_call: TRBV9
j_call: TRBJ2-5
d_call: TRBD2
cdr3_aa: CASSGTSGGVGETQYF
cdr3_nt: TGTGCCAGCAGCGGGACTAGCGGGGGGGTCGGGGAGACCCAGTACTTC

clone_size: -
v_call: TRBV7-8
j_call: TRBJ1-4
d_call: -
cdr3_aa: CASSLVRGARNEKLFF
cdr3_nt: TGTGCCAGCAGCTTAGTTAGGGGGGCGAGGAATGAAAAACTGTTTTTT

clone_size: many
v_call: TRBV2
j_call: TRBJ1-4
d_call: TRBD1
cdr3_aa: CASSEDRGSLGKLFF
cdr3_nt: TGTGCCAGCAGTGAGGACAGGGGTTCTCTCGGAAAACTGTTTTTT

clone_size: -
v_call: TRBV7-3
j_call: TRBJ2-1
d_call: TRBD2
cdr3_aa: CASSLYSGRLNEQFF
cdr3_nt: TGTGCCAGCAGCTTATATAGCGGGAGGTTGAATGAGCAGTTCTTC

clone_size: few
v_call: TRBV6-1
j_call: TRBJ2-7
d_call: -
cdr3_aa: CASSLHGGIDEQYF
cdr3_nt: TGTGCCAGCAGTCTTCATGGGGGCATCGACGAGCAGTACTTC

clone_size: many
v_call: TRBV7-2
j_call: TRBJ2-7
d_call: TRBD2
cdr3_aa: CASSNLAGGPYEQYF
cdr3_nt: TGTGCCAGCAGCAACTTAGCGGGAGGGCCGTACGAGCAGTACTTC

clone_size: many
v_call: TRBV5-1
j_call: TRBJ1-1
d_call: -
cdr3_aa: CASSLVQGNTEAFF
cdr3_nt: TGCGCCAGCAGCTTGGTGCAAGGGAACACTGAAGCTTTCTTT

clone_size: -
v_call: TRBV12-3/TRBV12-4
j_call: TRBJ1-2
d_call: -
cdr3_aa: CASSEALRQDPFGYTF
cdr3_nt: TGTGCCAGCAGTGAAGCGCTCCGACAGGATCCCTTTGGCTACACCTTC

clone_size: many
v_call: TRBV28
j_call: TRBJ2-3
d_call: -
cdr3_aa: CASSLDRTLRGRTDTQYF
cdr3_nt: TGTGCCAGCAGTTTAGACCGGACCCTGCGGGGGCGCACAGATACGCAGTATTTT

clone_size: -
v_call: TRBV5-5
j_call: TRBJ2-5
d_call: -
cdr3_aa: CAVTKGEETQYF
cdr3_nt: TGTGCCGTTACGAAGGGGGAAGAGACCCAGTACTTC

clone_size: -
v_call: TRBV11-2
j_call: TRBJ2-6
d_call: -
cdr3_aa: CASSLEYGANVLTF
cdr3_nt: TGTGCCAGCAGCTTGGAATATGGGGCCAACGTCCTGACTTTC

clone_size: many
v_call: TRBV11-2
j_call: TRBJ2-1
d_call: -
cdr3_aa: CASSLLVSGRYYNEQFF
cdr3_nt: TGTGCCAGCAGCTTATTAGTTTCCGGGCGGTACTACAATGAGCAGTTCTTC

clone_size: -
v_call: TRBV6-9
j_call: TRBJ1-1
d_call: -
cdr3_aa: CASSYFGGSGSTEAFF
cdr3_nt: TGTGCCAGCAGTTACTTTGGGGGTTCAGGGAGCACTGAAGCTTTCTTT